The entry below gives a single T cell receptor beta chain sequence along with its context. Germline V gives CDR1 LNHDA, CDR2 SQIVND (reference sequence). V lost 1 base, J lost 6 bases, and 4 bases stayed unmatched. The length of the CDR3 is 15 residues. The entry originates in a study of blood T cell repertoires in COVID-19. Clones were sequenced by immunoSEQ multiplex PCR, and TCRdb holds only the in-frame ones, with some missing. The data show about 310,000 clones, around nine tenths seen once. The TCR sequence derives from a man aged 60-69 years who had recovered from COVID-19. The J gene is TRBJ2-2, the V gene TRBV19; 8 bases fit TRBD1. Sample: PBMCs or T cells enriched from blood (not recorded which). DNA for the CDR3: TGTGCCAGTAGTATAGGCACAGGGGGAGCCGGGGAGCTGTTTTTT. This gives the protein CASSIGTGGAGELFF.